This T cell receptor beta chain was retrieved from a study of blood T cell repertoires in COVID-19. In the study overall: Collection of acute and convalescent COVID-19 samples took place in the United States, Italy and Spain.

Participants were aged roughly 18 to 90 years, lived in under 25 US areas, and enrolled virtually. The study assigned cohorts using participant-reported clinical history. Some clones are missing from TCRdb's copy, which holds only in-frame ones; the method was immunoSEQ multiplex PCR. Among under 200,000 clones listed, roughly 78% were seen once. In germline, CDR1 is MDHEN, CDR2 SYDVKM. The CDR3 runs to 17 residues. Germline trimming cut 3 bases from V and 10 bases from J; bases unmatched to any gene: 11. The clonotype comes from a woman between 70 and 85 years old in a cohort exposed to, infected with or recovered from COVID-19 (not recorded which). Source material: PBMCs or T cells enriched from blood (not recorded which). The gene calls are TRBV28 and TRBJ1-6; TRBD1 aligns across 11 bases. The CDR3 protein is CASSLTAGTGGRSPLHF. Here the CDR3 DNA reads TGTGCCAGCAGTTTGACCGCCGGGACAGGGGGAAGGTCACCCCTCCACTTT. The variable domain in full, completed from reference TRBV28 and TRBJ1-6, reads DVKVTQSSRYLVKRTGEKVFLECVQDMDHENMFWYRQDPGLGLRLIYFSYDVKMKEKGDIPEGYSVSREKKERFSLILESASTNQTSMYLCASSLTAGTGGRSPLHFGNGTRLTVT.